A selection of T cell receptor beta chains follows, all from one sample in a study of CD39 and CD103 CD8 tumor-infiltrating T cells. Only in-frame clones appear in the TCRdb table, and some are missing; sequencing was by immunoSEQ multiplex PCR. The data contain more than 15,000 clones, 90% to 95% of them seen just once; the ten biggest clones take up 3.5% to 5.5%. Sequencing used CD8+ T cells sorted from blood. These TCRs come from a human donor with head and neck squamous cell carcinoma. CDR3s leave out the opening cysteine and the closing phenylalanine or tryptophan.

v_call: TRBV5-6; j_call: TRBJ2-7; cdr3_length: 12; cdr3_aa: ASSLRARGYEQY
v_call: TRBV13; j_call: TRBJ1-1; cdr3_length: 12; cdr3_aa: ASSLVLDPFGAF
v_call: TRBV30; j_call: TRBJ1-5; cdr3_length: 13; cdr3_aa: ACDPGQGALQPQH
v_call: TRBV7-9; j_call: TRBJ1-3; cdr3_length: 14; cdr3_aa: ASSSRILGSGNTIY
v_call: TRBV4-1; j_call: TRBJ1-1; cdr3_length: 12; cdr3_aa: ASSQGGRVTEAF
v_call: TRBV5-5; j_call: TRBJ2-1; cdr3_length: 11; cdr3_aa: ASSLDGGFRQF
v_call: TRBV19; j_call: TRBJ1-1; cdr3_length: 12; cdr3_aa: ASSMGQGLPEAF
v_call: TRBV15; j_call: TRBJ1-1; cdr3_length: 12; cdr3_aa: ATSDFGGDLEAF
v_call: TRBV28; j_call: TRBJ1-3; cdr3_length: 13; cdr3_aa: ASSPNAYSGNTIY
v_call: TRBV4-2; j_call: TRBJ1-3; cdr3_length: 14; cdr3_aa: ASSQPDTYSGNTIY
v_call: TRBV19; j_call: TRBJ2-1; cdr3_length: 13; cdr3_aa: ASSGAGGPVYEQF
v_call: TRBV7-9; j_call: TRBJ2-5; cdr3_length: 12; cdr3_aa: ASSFRGGSETQY
v_call: TRBV29-1; j_call: TRBJ2-7; cdr3_length: 16; cdr3_aa: SVEDTPGDRGQIYEQY
v_call: TRBV27; j_call: TRBJ2-3; cdr3_length: 14; cdr3_aa: ASSTPSGGWLDTQY
v_call: TRBV6-1; j_call: TRBJ2-1; cdr3_length: 13; cdr3_aa: ASSADRVSYNEQF
v_call: TRBV5-6; j_call: TRBJ1-2; cdr3_length: 13; cdr3_aa: ASSFNNRVRDGYT
v_call: TRBV2; j_call: TRBJ2-3; cdr3_length: 13; cdr3_aa: ASRGVAGWADTQY
v_call: TRBV5-1; j_call: TRBJ1-2; cdr3_length: 13; cdr3_aa: ASSLRQGMDYGYT
v_call: TRBV6-6; j_call: TRBJ1-1; cdr3_length: 12; cdr3_aa: ASSSDSLYTEAF
v_call: TRBV6-5; j_call: TRBJ1-5; cdr3_length: 14; cdr3_aa: ASSYPGQGFNQPQH
v_call: TRBV19; j_call: TRBJ1-1; cdr3_length: 15; cdr3_aa: ASSIAFRPDMNTEAF
v_call: TRBV19; j_call: TRBJ1-5; cdr3_length: 10; cdr3_aa: ASRTGDQPQH
v_call: TRBV28; j_call: TRBJ1-5; cdr3_length: 12; cdr3_aa: ASHVGQGFQPQH
v_call: TRBV5-1; j_call: TRBJ2-3; cdr3_length: 13; cdr3_aa: ASSLVGGSVDTQY
v_call: TRBV30; j_call: TRBJ1-2; cdr3_length: 12; cdr3_aa: AWSVGGGGYGYT
v_call: TRBV7-9; j_call: TRBJ2-1; cdr3_length: 12; cdr3_aa: ASSFVAGDNEQF
v_call: TRBV7-9; j_call: TRBJ1-2; cdr3_length: 11; cdr3_aa: ASSFDNNYGYT
v_call: TRBV19; j_call: TRBJ1-2; cdr3_length: 11; cdr3_aa: ASNGHQAYGYT
v_call: TRBV28; j_call: TRBJ2-2; cdr3_length: 15; cdr3_aa: ASSLYQPTGGTGELF
v_call: TRBV5-5; j_call: TRBJ2-5; cdr3_length: 13; cdr3_aa: ASSSYGTVKETQY
v_call: TRBV7-9; j_call: TRBJ1-3; cdr3_length: 11; cdr3_aa: ASSSRGQDTIY
v_call: TRBV19; j_call: TRBJ2-2; cdr3_length: 11; cdr3_aa: ASSWDVAGELF
v_call: TRBV28; j_call: TRBJ2-5; cdr3_length: 10; cdr3_aa: ASSFGPETQY
v_call: TRBV5-1; j_call: TRBJ2-6; cdr3_length: 16; cdr3_aa: ASSLAGTGNTPGNVLT
v_call: TRBV13; j_call: TRBJ1-1; cdr3_length: 12; cdr3_aa: ASSLTKLGTEAF
v_call: TRBV4-1; j_call: TRBJ1-1; cdr3_length: 11; cdr3_aa: ASSSGLGTEAF
v_call: TRBV30; j_call: TRBJ1-6; cdr3_length: 13; cdr3_aa: AWKVGASNNSPLH
v_call: TRBV6-1; j_call: TRBJ1-4; cdr3_length: 13; cdr3_aa: ASSEEGQGAEKLF
v_call: TRBV14; j_call: TRBJ1-5; cdr3_length: 13; cdr3_aa: ASSQDDLSNQPQH
v_call: TRBV5-1; j_call: TRBJ1-1; cdr3_length: 12; cdr3_aa: ASSPGVMNTEAF